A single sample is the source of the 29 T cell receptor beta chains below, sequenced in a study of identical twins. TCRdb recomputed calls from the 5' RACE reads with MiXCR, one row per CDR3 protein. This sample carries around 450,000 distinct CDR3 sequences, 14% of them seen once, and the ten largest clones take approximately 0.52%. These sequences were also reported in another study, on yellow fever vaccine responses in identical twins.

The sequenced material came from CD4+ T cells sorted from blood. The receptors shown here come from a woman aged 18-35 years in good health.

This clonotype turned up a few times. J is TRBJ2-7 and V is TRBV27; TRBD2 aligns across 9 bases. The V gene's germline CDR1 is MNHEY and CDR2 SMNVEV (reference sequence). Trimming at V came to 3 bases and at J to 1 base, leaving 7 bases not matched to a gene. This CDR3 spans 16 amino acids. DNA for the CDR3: TGTGCCAGCAGTTTGTGGGCTAGCGGGAATTCCTACGAGCAGTACTTC. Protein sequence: CASSLWASGNSYEQYF.

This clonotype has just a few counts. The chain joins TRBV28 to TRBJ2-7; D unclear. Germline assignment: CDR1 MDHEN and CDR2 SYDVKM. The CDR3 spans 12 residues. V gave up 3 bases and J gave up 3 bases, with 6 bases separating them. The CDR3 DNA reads TGTGCCAGCAGTTTCCAGAACTACGAGCAGTACTTC. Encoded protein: CASSFQNYEQYF.

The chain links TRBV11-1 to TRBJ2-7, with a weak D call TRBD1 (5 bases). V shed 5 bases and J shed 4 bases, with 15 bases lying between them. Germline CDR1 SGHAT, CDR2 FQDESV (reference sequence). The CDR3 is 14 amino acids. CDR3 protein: CASSPLGHAYEQYF. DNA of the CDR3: TGTGCCAGCAGCCCCCTAGGACATGCTTACGAGCAGTACTTC.

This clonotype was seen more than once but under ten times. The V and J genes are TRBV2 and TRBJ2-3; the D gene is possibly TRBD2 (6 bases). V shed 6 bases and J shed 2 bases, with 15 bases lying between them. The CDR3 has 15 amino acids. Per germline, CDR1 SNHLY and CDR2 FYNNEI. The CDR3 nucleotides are TGTGCCAGCAGCCACCGGGACTTGGACACAGATACGCAGTATTTT. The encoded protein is CASSHRDLDTDTQYF.

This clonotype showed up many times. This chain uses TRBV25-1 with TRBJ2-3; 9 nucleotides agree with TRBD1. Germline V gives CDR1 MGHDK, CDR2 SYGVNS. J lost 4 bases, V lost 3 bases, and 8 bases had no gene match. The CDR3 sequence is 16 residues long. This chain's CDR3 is CASSDPGQGGSDTQYF. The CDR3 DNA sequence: TGTGCCAGCAGTGACCCGGGACAGGGTGGATCAGATACGCAGTATTTT.

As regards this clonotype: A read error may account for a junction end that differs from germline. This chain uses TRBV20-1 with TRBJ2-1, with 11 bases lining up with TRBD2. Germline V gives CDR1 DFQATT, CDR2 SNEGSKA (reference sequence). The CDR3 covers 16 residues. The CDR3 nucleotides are TGCTGTGCTAGACCCCGGGGGACTAGCGGATACAATGAGCAGTTCTTC. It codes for CCARPRGTSGYNEQFF.

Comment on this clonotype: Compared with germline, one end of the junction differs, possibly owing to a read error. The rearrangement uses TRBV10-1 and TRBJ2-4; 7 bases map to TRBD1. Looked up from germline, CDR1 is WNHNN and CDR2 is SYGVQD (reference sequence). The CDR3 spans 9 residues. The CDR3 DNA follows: TGCGCCAGCAGCCCCACAGGGGACTTC. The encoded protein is CASSPTGDF.

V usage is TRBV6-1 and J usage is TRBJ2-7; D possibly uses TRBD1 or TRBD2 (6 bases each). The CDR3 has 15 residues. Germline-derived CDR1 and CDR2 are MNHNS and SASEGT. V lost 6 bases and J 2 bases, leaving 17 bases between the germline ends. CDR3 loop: CASRGGLLAAYEQYF. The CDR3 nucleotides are TGTGCCAGCAGAGGGGGTTTACTAGCTGCCTACGAGCAGTACTTC.

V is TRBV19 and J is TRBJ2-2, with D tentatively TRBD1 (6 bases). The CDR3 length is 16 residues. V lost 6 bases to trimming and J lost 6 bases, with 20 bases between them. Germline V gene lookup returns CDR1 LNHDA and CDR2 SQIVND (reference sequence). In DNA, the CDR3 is TGTGCCAGTAGCCAGGGGAGTCTTCCCAAGGCCGGGGAGCTGTTTTTT. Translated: CASSQGSLPKAGELFF.

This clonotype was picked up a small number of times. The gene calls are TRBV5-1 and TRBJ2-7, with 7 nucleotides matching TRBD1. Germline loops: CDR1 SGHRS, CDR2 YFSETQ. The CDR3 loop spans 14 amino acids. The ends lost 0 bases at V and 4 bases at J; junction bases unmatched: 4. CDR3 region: CASSLGQGEYEQYF. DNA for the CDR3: TGCGCCAGCAGCTTGGGACAGGGCGAGTACGAGCAGTACTTC.

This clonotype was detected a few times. The CDR3 DNA reads as TGCAGTGCTAGGAAGGGACAGATAAACACTGAAGCTTTCTTT. Amino acids: CSARKGQINTEAFF. This rearrangement joins TRBV20-1 to TRBJ1-1, with 7 bases identical to TRBD1. With 3 bases clipped from V and 2 bases from J, the junction kept 6 bases outside the gene matches. The germline CDR1 and CDR2 sequences are DFQATT and SNEGSKA (reference sequence). The length of the CDR3 is 14 residues.

The CDR3 DNA follows: TGTGCCAGCAGCTTGCACAGGGGGCCTACATCGAGTCTGTACTTC. It codes for CASSLHRGPTSSLYF. The chain combines TRBV5-6 with TRBJ2-5; 9 bases align to TRBD1. CDR3 size: 15 residues. V lost 1 base, J lost 13 bases, and 14 bases stayed unmatched. The germline V gene has CDR1 SGHDT and CDR2 YYEEEE. Full variable domain (outside the CDR3, taken from reference TRBV5-6 and TRBJ2-5): DAGVTQSPTHLIKTRGQQVTLRCSPKSGHDTVSWYQQALGQGPQFIFQYYEEEERQRGNFPDRFSGHQFPNYSSELNVNALLLGDSALYLCASSLHRGPTSSLYFGPGTRLLVL.

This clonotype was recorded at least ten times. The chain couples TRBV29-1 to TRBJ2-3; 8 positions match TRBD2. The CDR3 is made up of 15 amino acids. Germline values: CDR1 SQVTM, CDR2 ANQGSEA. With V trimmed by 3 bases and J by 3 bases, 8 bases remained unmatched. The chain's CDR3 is CSVDSPGRGTDTQYF. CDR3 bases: TGCAGCGTTGATTCACCCGGGAGGGGAACAGATACGCAGTATTTT.

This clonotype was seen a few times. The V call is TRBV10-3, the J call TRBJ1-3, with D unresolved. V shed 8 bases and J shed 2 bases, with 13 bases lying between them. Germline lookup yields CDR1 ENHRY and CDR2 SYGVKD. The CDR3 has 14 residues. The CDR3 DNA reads TGTGCCATCGGGTCACCAGGCCCTGGAAACACCATATATTTT. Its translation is CAIGSPGPGNTIYF.

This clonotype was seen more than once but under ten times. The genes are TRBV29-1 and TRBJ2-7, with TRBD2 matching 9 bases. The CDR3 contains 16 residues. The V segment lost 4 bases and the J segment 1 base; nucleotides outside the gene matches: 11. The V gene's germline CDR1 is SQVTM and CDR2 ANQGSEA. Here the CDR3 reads CSVALNPAGGSYEQYF. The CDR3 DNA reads TGCAGCGTTGCTCTCAACCCGGCGGGAGGGTCCTACGAGCAGTACTTC.

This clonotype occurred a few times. CDR3 in amino acids: CAGGRTASTDTQYF. CDR3 nucleotide sequence: TGTGCCGGGGGTCGGACAGCTAGCACAGATACGCAGTATTTT. The chain employs TRBV2 and TRBJ2-3, with D possibly matching TRBD1 (6 bases). V lost 11 bases and J 0 bases, leaving 15 bases between the germline ends. CDR3 length: 14 residues. CDR1 and CDR2 from the germline V gene are SNHLY and FYNNEI.

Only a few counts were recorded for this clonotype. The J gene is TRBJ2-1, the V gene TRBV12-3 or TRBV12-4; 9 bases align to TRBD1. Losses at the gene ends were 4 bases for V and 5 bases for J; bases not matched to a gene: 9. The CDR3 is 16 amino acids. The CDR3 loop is CASSYPGQGSHNEQFF. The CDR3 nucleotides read TGTGCCAGCAGTTATCCGGGACAGGGTTCCCACAATGAGCAGTTCTTC.

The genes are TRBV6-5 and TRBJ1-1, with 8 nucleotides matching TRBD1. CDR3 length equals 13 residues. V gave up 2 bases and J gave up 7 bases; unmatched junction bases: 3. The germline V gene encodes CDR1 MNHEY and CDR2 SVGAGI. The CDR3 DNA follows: TGTGCCAGCAGTTACACAGGGGGAGGTGAAGCTTTCTTT. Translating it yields CASSYTGGGEAFF.

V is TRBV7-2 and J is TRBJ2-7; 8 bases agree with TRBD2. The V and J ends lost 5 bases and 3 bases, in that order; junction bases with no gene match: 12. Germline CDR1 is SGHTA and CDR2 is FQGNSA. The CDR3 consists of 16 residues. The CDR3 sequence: CASSPRGKREIYEQYF. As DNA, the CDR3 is TGTGCCAGCAGCCCACGGGGCAAGCGGGAGATCTACGAGCAGTACTTC.

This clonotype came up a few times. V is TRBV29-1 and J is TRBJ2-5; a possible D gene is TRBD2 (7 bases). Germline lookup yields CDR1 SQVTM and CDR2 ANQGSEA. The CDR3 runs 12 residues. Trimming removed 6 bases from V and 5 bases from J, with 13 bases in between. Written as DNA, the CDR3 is TGCAGCGTGGGGGGGGCCTCGGAGACCCAGTACTTC. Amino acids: CSVGGASETQYF.

The CDR3 DNA reads TGTGCCAGCACCTCCCAGGCAGGGGGAAATTCACCCCTCCACTTT. It encodes CASTSQAGGNSPLHF. The J gene is TRBJ1-6, the V gene TRBV5-4; 7 nucleotides align to TRBD1. With V trimmed by 6 bases and J by 7 bases, 10 bases remained unmatched. The CDR3 length is 15 residues. Per germline, CDR1 SGHNT and CDR2 YYREEE (reference sequence).

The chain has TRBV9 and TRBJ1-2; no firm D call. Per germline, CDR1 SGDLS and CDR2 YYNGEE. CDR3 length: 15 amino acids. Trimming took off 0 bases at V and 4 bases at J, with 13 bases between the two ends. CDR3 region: CASSVVAGPTYGYTF. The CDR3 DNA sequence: TGTGCCAGCAGCGTAGTGGCAGGACCGACCTATGGCTACACCTTC.

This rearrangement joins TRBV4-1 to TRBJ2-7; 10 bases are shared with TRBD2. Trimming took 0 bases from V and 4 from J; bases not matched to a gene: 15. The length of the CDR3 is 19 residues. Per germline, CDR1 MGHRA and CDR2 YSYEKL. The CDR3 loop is CASSQDRLAGAFSSYEQYF. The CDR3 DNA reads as TGCGCCAGCAGCCAAGATCGCCTAGCGGGAGCGTTTTCTTCATACGAGCAGTACTTC.

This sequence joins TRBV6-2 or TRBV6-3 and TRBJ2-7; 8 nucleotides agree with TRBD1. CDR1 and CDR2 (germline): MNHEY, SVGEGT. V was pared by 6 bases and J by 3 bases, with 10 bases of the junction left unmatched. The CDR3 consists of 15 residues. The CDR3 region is CASSPLGQASYEQYF. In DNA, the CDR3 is TGTGCCAGCAGCCCCTTGGGACAGGCCAGCTACGAGCAGTACTTC.

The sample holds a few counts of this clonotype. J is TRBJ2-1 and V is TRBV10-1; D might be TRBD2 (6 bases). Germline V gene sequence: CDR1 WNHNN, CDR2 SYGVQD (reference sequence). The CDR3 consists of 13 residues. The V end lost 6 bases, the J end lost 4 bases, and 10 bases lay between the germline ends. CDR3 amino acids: CASSGTQYNEQFF. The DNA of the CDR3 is TGCGCCAGCAGCGGGACTCAATACAATGAGCAGTTCTTC.

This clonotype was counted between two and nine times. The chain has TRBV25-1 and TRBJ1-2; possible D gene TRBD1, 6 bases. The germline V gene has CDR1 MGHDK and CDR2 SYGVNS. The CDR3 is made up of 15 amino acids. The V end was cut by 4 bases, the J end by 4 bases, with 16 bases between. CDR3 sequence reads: CASSGPGHQSYGYTF. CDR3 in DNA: TGTGCCAGCAGTGGACCGGGACACCAATCCTATGGCTACACCTTC.

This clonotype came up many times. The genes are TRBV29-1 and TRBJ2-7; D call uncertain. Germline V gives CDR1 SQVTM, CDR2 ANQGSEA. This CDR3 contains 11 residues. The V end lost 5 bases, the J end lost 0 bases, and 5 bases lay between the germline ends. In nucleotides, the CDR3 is TGCAGCGTTAAGAGCTCCTACGAGCAGTACTTC. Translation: CSVKSSYEQYF.

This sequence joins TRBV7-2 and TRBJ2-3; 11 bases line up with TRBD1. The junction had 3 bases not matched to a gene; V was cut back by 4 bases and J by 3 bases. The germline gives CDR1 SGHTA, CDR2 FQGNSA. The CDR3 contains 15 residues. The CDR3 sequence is CASSWTGGATDTQYF. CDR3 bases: TGTGCCAGCAGCTGGACAGGGGGCGCGACAGATACGCAGTATTTT.

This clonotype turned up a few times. The CDR3 region has the DNA TGTGCCAGCAGCTACCGACCGGGGGACTCCTACGAGCAGTACTTC. Amino acid sequence: CASSYRPGDSYEQYF. This sequence joins TRBV7-2 and TRBJ2-7, with D possibly matching TRBD2 (6 bases). Trimming removed 4 bases from V and 0 bases from J, with 13 bases in between. Germline V gene lookup returns CDR1 SGHTA and CDR2 FQGNSA. CDR3 length: 15 residues.